This TCR beta chain derives from a study of B cell selection in AIRE deficiency. The sorted conventional CD4 T cells were gated as CD4+CD127+. The table came from immunoSEQ multiplex PCR; TCRdb's copy has only in-frame clones and leaves some out. The sample yields roughly 25,000 clones, about 96% seen once. V lost 4 bases, J lost 2 bases, and 15 bases stayed unmatched. Germline V gene lookup returns CDR1 MNHNS and CDR2 SASEGT. There are 20 residues in the CDR3. The sequence came from a human donor with AIRE deficiency. The sequencing input was conventional CD4+ T cells sorted from PBMCs. The chain couples TRBV6-1 to TRBJ2-2; TRBD2 aligns across 11 bases. The CDR3 loop reads CASSALVASGRPFNTGELFF. The CDR3 DNA is TGTGCCAGCAGTGCCCTTGTGGCTAGCGGGAGGCCATTCAACACCGGGGAGCTGTTTTTT.